The T cell receptor (beta chain) under discussion was sequenced for a study of OX40 agonist ivuxolimab in advanced cancers. If patients had autoimmune disease history or systemic immunosuppression, they were excluded. The sample holds one count of this clone. Antigen unknown. Profiled with immunoSEQ multiplex PCR; TCRdb holds only in-frame clones, not every one. The table has about 95,000 clones, around 85% seen once. J was trimmed by 7 bases and V by 7 bases; bases with no gene match: 7. The CDR3 consists of 14 residues. Germline-derived CDR1 and CDR2 are MDHEN and SYDVKM. Notes on the study in general: Also present in some nonresponders was a low level of normalized T-cell clonal expansion.

This TCR was sampled from an adult with an advanced solid tumor such as melanoma, head and neck, liver or kidney cancer. Sample: CD4+ or CD8+ T cells sorted from blood, taken in a trial of the OX40 agonist ivuxolimab. V gene TRBV28 combines with J gene TRBJ2-7, with 13 positions matching TRBD2. CDR3 residues: CASIRTSGSREQYF. The CDR3 nucleotides are TGTGCCAGCATCCGGACTAGCGGGAGCCGGGAGCAGTACTTC.